This T cell receptor beta chain was observed in a study of blood T cells in healthy people across ages. On this clonotype itself: Antigen unknown.

Study-level points and caveats: A strong correlation between TCR beta diversity and naive T cell percentage was seen.

J gave up 3 bases and V 6 bases, and 4 bases lay outside the gene matches. The CDR3 contains 14 residues. CDR1 is MNHEY and CDR2 is SMNVEV in the germline V gene (reference sequence). Using a J-beta primer mix together with a sample-barcoded 5' primer, a second PCR was run for about 6 to 11 cycles. TCRdb re-called the 5' RACE reads with MiXCR, one entry per CDR3 protein. This table holds approximately 850,000 distinct CDR3 sequences, about 42% found once. The sample providers were healthy Caucasian people from Russia, aged about 6 to 100. The total RNA that was extracted per sample amounted to at least 5.5 micrograms.

Material for sequencing was blood. This receptor was taken from a man in his sixties in good health. The chain is built from TRBV27 and TRBJ1-4; 7 bases fit TRBD1. Here the CDR3 reads CASSPGTANEKLFF. CDR3 nucleotide sequence: TGTGCCAGCAGCCCCGGGACAGCTAATGAAAAACTGTTTTTT.